This T cell receptor beta chain was sequenced for a study of blood T cell repertoires in COVID-19. Study-wide context: T cells, B-cell-depleted T cells, or PBMCs provided the cDNA or gDNA that served as material.

TCRdb's table, derived via immunoSEQ multiplex PCR, lists solely in-frame clones and lacks some. The repertoire holds around 200,000 clones, with 65% to 85% as singletons. Sequencing used peripheral blood. This TCR was sampled from a middle-aged man with active or convalescent COVID-19.

The CDR3 nucleotides are TGCGCCAGCAGCTTGGTACTGGAGGGCTACTACTACGAGCAGTACTTC. It encodes CASSLVLEGYYYEQYF. The genes are TRBV5-1 and TRBJ2-7, with D possibly TRBD2 on 6 matching bases. This CDR3 is built from 16 residues. V lost 0 bases and J 3 bases, leaving 16 bases between the germline ends. CDR1 is SGHRS, CDR2 YFSETQ, per germline. Full variable domain (remainder filled in from reference TRBV5-1 and TRBJ2-7): KAGVTQTPRYLIKTRGQQVTLSCSPISGHRSVSWYQQTPGQGLQFLFEYFSETQRNKGNFPGRFSGRQFSNSRSEMNVSTLELGDSALYLCASSLVLEGYYYEQYFGPGTRLTVT.